This T cell receptor beta chain comes out of a study of identical twins. cDNA carried unique molecular identifiers, and a universal primer site was added by template switching. TCRdb re-derived calls from the 5' RACE reads in MiXCR, one entry per CDR3 protein. This table holds fewer than 250,000 distinct CDR3 sequences, around 15% found once. CDR3 length equals 13 residues. Looked up from germline, CDR1 is ENHRY and CDR2 is SYGVKD. Trimming stripped 7 bases from V and 7 bases from J, with 11 bases between. This sample was also put to use in a study of T cells expressing NK-cell markers. That report notes: Dominant NKG2C+ clonotypes were found to form about 1.0-7.5% of CD8+ T cells in about six donors.

The TCR sequence derives from a woman aged 18-30 years in good health. The sample comprised CD8+ T cells sorted from blood. The V and J genes are TRBV10-3 and TRBJ1-6; maybe TRBD1 (6 bases). This chain's CDR3 is CAITGHLNSPLHF. The CDR3, as DNA: TGTGCCATCACGGGACACTTGAATTCACCCCTCCACTTT.